These 17 T cell receptor beta chains share one sample of origin, sequenced in a study of T cell changes during pregnancy in multiple sclerosis. The repertoire was sequenced with immunoSEQ multiplex PCR; TCRdb's copy has only in-frame clones and lacks some. The table lists 75,000 to 80,000 clones, 85% to 95% of them singletons, with less than 0.85% in the top ten. The starting material was peripheral blood, obtained in the second trimester of pregnancy. These receptors all come from a female donor in good health, enrolled as a control in a pregnancy study.

V is TRBV27 and J is TRBJ2-4; 8 bases map to TRBD2. Germline lookup yields CDR1 MNHEY and CDR2 SMNVEV (reference sequence). V was clipped by 5 bases and J by 8 bases; unmatched bases: 14. The CDR3 has 16 amino acids. The DNA of the CDR3 is TGTGCCAGCAGTCCCCTCCCCTTCGGGCGGGAGGACATTCAGTACTTC. The encoded protein is CASSPLPFGREDIQYF.

The CDR3 DNA is TGCAGCGCAGGACAGGGGGCGAGGGACTACGAGCAGTACTTC. Amino acid sequence: CSAGQGARDYEQYF. The chain is built from TRBV29-1 and TRBJ2-7; 11 bases fit TRBD1. V lost 7 bases and J lost 3; bases outside the gene matches: 8. The CDR3 contains 14 residues. Germline loops: CDR1 SQVTM, CDR2 ANQGSEA.

The V gene is TRBV30, the J gene TRBJ1-2, with 9 nucleotides matching TRBD1. J was trimmed by 5 bases and V by 7 bases; bases with no gene match: 8. The CDR3 is 13 residues long. The germline V gene encodes CDR1 GTSNPN and CDR2 SVGIG (reference sequence). CDR3 bases: TGTGCCTACCACAGGGGGCCGGGGTATGGCTACACCTTC. Its protein product is CAYHRGPGYGYTF.

The chain links TRBV27 to TRBJ1-2; 7 bases map to TRBD1. The V gene end was trimmed by 4 bases and the J gene end by 3 bases; junction bases not matched to a gene: 5. This CDR3 has 14 amino acids. Looked up from germline, CDR1 is MNHEY and CDR2 is SMNVEV (reference sequence). The CDR3 coding sequence is TGTGCCAGCAGTTCTGGACAGGCCTACTATGGCTACACCTTC. Translating it yields CASSSGQAYYGYTF.

The genes are TRBV18 and TRBJ2-7; the match to TRBD1 covers 9 bases. The germline CDR1 and CDR2 sequences are KGHSH and LQKENI. Unmatched junction bases numbered 20, after V lost 8 bases and J lost 3 bases. CDR3 size: 18 residues. CDR3: CASQSVGQGIAPDYEQYF. The DNA of the CDR3 is TGTGCCAGCCAAAGCGTGGGACAGGGAATAGCGCCCGACTACGAGCAGTACTTC.

CDR3 in amino acids: CASSLTVRDTGELFF. The CDR3 nucleotides read TGTGCCAGCAGCTTAACTGTCCGGGACACCGGGGAGCTGTTTTTT. V gene TRBV7-3 combines with J gene TRBJ2-2, with D hard to call. The ends were cut back, 0 bases at V and 3 bases at J, with 8 bases in the middle. Germline V gene lookup returns CDR1 SGHTA and CDR2 FQGTGA. The length of the CDR3 is 15 residues.

The chain employs TRBV7-2 and TRBJ2-5, with 7 bases lining up with TRBD2. Trimming removed 7 bases from V and 1 base from J; junction bases left unmatched: 9. Per the germline V gene, CDR1 is SGHTA and CDR2 is FQGNSA. The CDR3 contains 15 residues. The CDR3 loop is CASTLERGSQETQYF. CDR3 nucleotide sequence: TGTGCCAGCACCTTGGAGCGGGGCAGCCAAGAGACCCAGTACTTC.

The chain joins TRBV6-1 to TRBJ2-7, with 7 nucleotides matching TRBD1. The ends lost 6 bases at V and 0 bases at J; junction bases unmatched: 8. CDR3 size: 15 residues. Germline V gives CDR1 MNHNS, CDR2 SASEGT. The CDR3 DNA reads as TGTGCCAGCAGCGAATCGCACAGGGGCTCCTACGAGCAGTACTTC. Translation: CASSESHRGSYEQYF.

CDR3 nucleotide sequence: TGTGCCATCAGAGGGGACAGGGGGCCTTATGGCTACACCTTC. Translated, it gives CAIRGDRGPYGYTF. The rearrangement uses TRBV10-3 and TRBJ1-2, with 12 bases aligning to TRBD1. Trimming cost V 6 bases and J 5 bases; bases outside gene matches: 4. CDR3 size: 14 residues. Germline V gene data show CDR1 as ENHRY and CDR2 as SYGVKD.

This clone showed up just once. This chain connects TRBV5-4 to TRBJ2-1; 9 positions agree with TRBD2. The CDR3 runs 16 residues. The trim removed 5 bases at V and 4 bases at J, leaving 10 bases unmatched. CDR1 SGHNT and CDR2 YYREEE come from the germline V gene (reference sequence). This chain's CDR3 is CASREGASGAYNEQFF. The CDR3 DNA is TGTGCCAGCAGGGAAGGCGCTAGCGGGGCTTACAATGAGCAGTTCTTC.

The CDR3 DNA reads as TGTGCCTGGAGTGTACAGGGGGCAGATACGCAGTATTTT. Its protein is CAWSVQGADTQYF. The gene calls are TRBV30 and TRBJ2-3, with 8 positions matching TRBD1. The J segment lost 4 bases and the V segment lost 0 bases, leaving 0 bases of the junction unmatched. This CDR3 has 13 amino acids. Germline V gene lookup returns CDR1 GTSNPN and CDR2 SVGIG (reference sequence).

This sequence joins TRBV15 and TRBJ2-3; TRBD2 matches at 9 bases. This CDR3 has 14 amino acids. Germline V CDR1 and CDR2: LNHNV, YYDKDF (reference sequence). V lost 6 bases and J lost 6; bases outside the gene matches: 7. CDR3 region: CATRGGGARDTQYF. DNA of the CDR3: TGTGCCACCAGGGGCGGGGGGGCCAGGGATACGCAGTATTTT.

V is TRBV7-9 and J is TRBJ2-7; 10 bases agree with TRBD1. Looked up from germline, CDR1 is SEHNR and CDR2 is FQNEAQ (reference sequence). V trimming: 3 bases; J trimming: 6 bases; junction bases outside the gene matches: 5. The CDR3 loop spans 14 amino acids. CDR3 in DNA: TGTGCCAGCAGCTTGGGACAGGGGACAGTCGAGCAGTACTTC. Residues: CASSLGQGTVEQYF.

V is TRBV14 and J is TRBJ1-2, with 8 nucleotides matching TRBD1. The CDR3 totals 16 residues. V trimming: 2 bases; J trimming: 6 bases; junction bases outside the gene matches: 11. Germline V gene data show CDR1 as SGHDN and CDR2 as FVKESK. The CDR3 DNA is TGTGCCAGCAGCCAATCCTTTAGGGGGGACAGGAATGGCTACACCTTC. This sequence encodes CASSQSFRGDRNGYTF.

The chain combines TRBV7-3 with TRBJ1-1; perhaps TRBD1 as D (5 bases). This CDR3 comprises 15 residues. CDR1 and CDR2 from the germline V gene are SGHTA and FQGTGA. V lost 2 bases to trimming and J lost 2 bases, with 12 bases between them. Here the CDR3 reads CASSLGAGGNTEAFF. The CDR3 coding sequence is TGTGCCAGCAGCTTAGGGGCGGGAGGAAACACTGAAGCTTTCTTT.

The chain recombines TRBV6-5 with TRBJ1-1, with D possibly being TRBD1 (5 bases). CDR3 length: 14 amino acids. Germline V gene data show CDR1 as MNHEY and CDR2 as SVGAGI. The ends were cut back, 3 bases at V and 1 base at J, with 9 bases in the middle. The CDR3 reads CASSYQGQNTEAFF. The CDR3 DNA reads TGTGCCAGCAGTTATCAGGGCCAGAACACTGAAGCTTTCTTT.

The chain has TRBV7-3 and TRBJ2-1, with 12 bases fitting TRBD2. The CDR3 length is 15 residues. The germline gives CDR1 SGHTA, CDR2 FQGTGA. J lost 9 bases, V lost 1 base, and 4 bases had no gene match. In nucleotides, the CDR3 is TGTGCCAGCAGCTTAAGACTAGCGGGGGAGGGTGAGCAGTTCTTC. Translation gives CASSLRLAGEGEQFF. The full variable domain, with the rest looked up from reference TRBV7-3 and TRBJ2-1, is GAGVSQTPSNKVTEKGKYVELRCDPISGHTALYWYRQSLGQGPEFLIYFQGTGAADDSGLPNDRFFAVRPEGSVSTLKIQRTERGDSAVYLCASSLRLAGEGEQFFGPGTRLTVL.